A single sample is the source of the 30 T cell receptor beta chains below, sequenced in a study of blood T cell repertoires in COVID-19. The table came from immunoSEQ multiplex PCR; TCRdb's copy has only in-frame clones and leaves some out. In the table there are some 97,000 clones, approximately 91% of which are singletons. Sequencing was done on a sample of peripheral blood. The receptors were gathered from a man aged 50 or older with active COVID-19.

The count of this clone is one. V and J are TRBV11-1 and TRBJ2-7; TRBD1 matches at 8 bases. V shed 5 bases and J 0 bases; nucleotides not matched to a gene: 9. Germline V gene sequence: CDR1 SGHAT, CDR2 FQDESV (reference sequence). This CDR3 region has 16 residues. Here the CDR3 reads CASSQTWQGASYEQYV. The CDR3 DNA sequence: TGTGCCAGCAGCCAGACGTGGCAGGGGGCCTCCTACGAGCAGTACGTC.

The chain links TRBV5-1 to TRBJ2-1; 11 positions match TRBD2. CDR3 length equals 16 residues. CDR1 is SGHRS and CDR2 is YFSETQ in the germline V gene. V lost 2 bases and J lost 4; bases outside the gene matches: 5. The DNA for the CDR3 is TGCGCCAGCAGCTTAGAGACTAGCGGGAATTACAATGAGCAGTTCTTC. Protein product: CASSLETSGNYNEQFF.

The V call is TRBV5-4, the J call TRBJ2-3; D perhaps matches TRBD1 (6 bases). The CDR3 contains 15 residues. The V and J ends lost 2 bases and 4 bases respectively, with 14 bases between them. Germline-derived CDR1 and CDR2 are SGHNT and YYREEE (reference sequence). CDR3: CASSLGGKGADTQYF. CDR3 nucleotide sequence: TGTGCCAGCAGCTTAGGGGGAAAGGGGGCAGATACGCAGTATTTT. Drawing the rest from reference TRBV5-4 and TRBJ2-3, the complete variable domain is ETGVTQSPTHLIKTRGQQVTLRCSSQSGHNTVSWYQQALGQGPQFIFQYYREEENGRGNFPPRFSGLQFPNYSSELNVNALELDDSALYLCASSLGGKGADTQYFGPGTRLTVL.

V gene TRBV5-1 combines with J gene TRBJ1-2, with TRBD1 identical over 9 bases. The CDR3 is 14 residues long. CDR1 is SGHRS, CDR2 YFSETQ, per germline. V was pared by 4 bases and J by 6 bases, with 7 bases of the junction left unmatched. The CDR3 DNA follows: TGCGCCAGCAGCGCAGGAACAGGGGGCAATGGCTACACCTTC. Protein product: CASSAGTGGNGYTF.

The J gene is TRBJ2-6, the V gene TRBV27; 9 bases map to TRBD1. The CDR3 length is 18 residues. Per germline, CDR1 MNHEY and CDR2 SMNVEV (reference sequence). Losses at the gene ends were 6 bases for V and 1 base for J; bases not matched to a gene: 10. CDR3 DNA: TGTGCCAGCAGGGAAATGGACAGGGGAGTATCTGGGGCCAACGTCCTGACTTTC. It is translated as CASREMDRGVSGANVLTF.

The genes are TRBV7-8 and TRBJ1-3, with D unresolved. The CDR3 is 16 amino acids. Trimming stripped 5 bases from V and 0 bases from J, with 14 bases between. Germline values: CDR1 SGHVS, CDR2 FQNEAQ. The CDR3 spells CASSHQTVPSGNTIYF. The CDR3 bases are TGTGCCAGCAGCCATCAGACTGTTCCCTCTGGAAACACCATATATTTT.

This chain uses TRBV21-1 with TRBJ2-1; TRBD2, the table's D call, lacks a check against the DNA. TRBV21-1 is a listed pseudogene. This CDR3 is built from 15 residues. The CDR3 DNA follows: TGTGCCAGCAGCCCCCGGAGCGTGACCTACAATGAGCAGTTCTTC. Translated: CASSPRSVTYNEQFF.

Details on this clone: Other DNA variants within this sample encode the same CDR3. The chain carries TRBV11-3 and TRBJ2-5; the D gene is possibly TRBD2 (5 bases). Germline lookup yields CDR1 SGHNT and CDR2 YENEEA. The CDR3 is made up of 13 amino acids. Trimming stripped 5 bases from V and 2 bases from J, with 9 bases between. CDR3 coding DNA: TGTGCCAGCAGCCTAGGACTGCAAGAGACCCAGTACTTC. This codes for CASSLGLQETQYF.

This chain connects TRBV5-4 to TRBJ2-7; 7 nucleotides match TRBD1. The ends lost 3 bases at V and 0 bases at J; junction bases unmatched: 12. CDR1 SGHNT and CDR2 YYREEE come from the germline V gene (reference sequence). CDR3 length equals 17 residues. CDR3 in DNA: TGTGCCAGCAGCTCCGGGACCGGGACAGCCTTCTCCTACGAGCAGTACTTC. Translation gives CASSSGTGTAFSYEQYF.

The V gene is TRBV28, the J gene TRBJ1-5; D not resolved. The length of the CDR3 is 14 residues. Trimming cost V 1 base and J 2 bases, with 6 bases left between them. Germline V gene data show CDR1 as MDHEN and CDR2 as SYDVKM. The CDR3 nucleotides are TGTGCCAGCAGTTTATACGGAGGCAATCAGCCCCAGCATTTT. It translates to CASSLYGGNQPQHF.

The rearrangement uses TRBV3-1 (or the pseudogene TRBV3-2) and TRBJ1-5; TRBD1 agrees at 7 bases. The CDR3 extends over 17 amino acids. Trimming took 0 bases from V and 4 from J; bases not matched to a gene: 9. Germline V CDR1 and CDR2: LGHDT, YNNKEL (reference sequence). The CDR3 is CASSQDHIVQGNQPQHF. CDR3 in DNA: TGTGCCAGCAGCCAAGATCATATAGTACAGGGGAATCAGCCCCAGCATTTT.

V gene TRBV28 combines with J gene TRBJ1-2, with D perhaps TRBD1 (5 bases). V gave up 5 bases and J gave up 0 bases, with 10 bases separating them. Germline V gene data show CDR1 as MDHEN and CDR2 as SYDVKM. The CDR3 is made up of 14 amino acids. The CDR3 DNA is TGTGCCAGCAGTCAAAGACAGCCTAACTATGGCTACACCTTC. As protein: CASSQRQPNYGYTF.

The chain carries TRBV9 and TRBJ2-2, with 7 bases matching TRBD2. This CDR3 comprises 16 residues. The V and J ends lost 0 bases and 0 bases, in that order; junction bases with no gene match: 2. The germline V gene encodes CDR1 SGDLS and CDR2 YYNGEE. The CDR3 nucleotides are TGTGCCAGCAGCGTAGACCTAGCGGCGAACACCGGGGAGCTGTTTTTT. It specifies CASSVDLAANTGELFF.

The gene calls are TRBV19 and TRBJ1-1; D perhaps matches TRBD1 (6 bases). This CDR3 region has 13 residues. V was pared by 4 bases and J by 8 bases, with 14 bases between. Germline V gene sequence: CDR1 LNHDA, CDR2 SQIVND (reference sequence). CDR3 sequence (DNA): TGTGCCAGTAGTACACCCCTCGACAGGGAAGCTTTCTTT. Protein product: CASSTPLDREAFF.

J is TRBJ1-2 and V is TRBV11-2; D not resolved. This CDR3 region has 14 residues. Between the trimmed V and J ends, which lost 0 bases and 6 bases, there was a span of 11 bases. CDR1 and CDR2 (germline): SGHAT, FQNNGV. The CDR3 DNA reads TGTGCCAGCAGCTTAGATCGAACAGATAATGGCTACACCTTC. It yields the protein CASSLDRTDNGYTF. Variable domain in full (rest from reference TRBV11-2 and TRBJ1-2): EAGVAQSPRYKIIEKRQSVAFWCNPISGHATLYWYQQILGQGPKLLIQFQNNGVVDDSQLPKDRFSAERLKGVDSTLKIQPAKLEDSAVYLCASSLDRTDNGYTFGSGTRLTVV.

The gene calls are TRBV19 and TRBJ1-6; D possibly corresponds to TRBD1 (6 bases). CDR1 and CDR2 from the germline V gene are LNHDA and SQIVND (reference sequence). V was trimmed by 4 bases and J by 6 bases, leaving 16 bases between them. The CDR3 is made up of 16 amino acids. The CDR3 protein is CASSNTGRYRNSPLHF. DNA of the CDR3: TGTGCCAGTAGTAATACAGGGCGCTACCGTAATTCACCCCTCCACTTT.

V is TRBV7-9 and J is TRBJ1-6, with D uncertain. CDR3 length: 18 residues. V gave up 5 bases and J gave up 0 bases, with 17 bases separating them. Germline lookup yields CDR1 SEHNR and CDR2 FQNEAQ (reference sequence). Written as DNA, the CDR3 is TGTGCCAGCAGCGATTCGACGGTACGGGACTCCTATAATTCACCCCTCCACTTT. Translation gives CASSDSTVRDSYNSPLHF.

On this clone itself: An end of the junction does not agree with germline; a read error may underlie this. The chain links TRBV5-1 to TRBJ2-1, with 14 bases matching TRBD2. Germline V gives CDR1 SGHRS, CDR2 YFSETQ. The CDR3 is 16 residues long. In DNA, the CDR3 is TGCGCCAGCACCTTGGGGACTAGCGGGAGCACCAATGAGCAGTTCTTC. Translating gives CASTLGTSGSTNEQFF.

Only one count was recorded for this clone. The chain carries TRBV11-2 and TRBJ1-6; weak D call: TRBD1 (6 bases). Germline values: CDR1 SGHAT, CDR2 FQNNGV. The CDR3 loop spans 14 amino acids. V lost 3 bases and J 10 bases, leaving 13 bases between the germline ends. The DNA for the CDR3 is TGTGCCAGCAGCTTTCTCGGGGGGCGGTCACCCCTCCACTTT. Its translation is CASSFLGGRSPLHF.

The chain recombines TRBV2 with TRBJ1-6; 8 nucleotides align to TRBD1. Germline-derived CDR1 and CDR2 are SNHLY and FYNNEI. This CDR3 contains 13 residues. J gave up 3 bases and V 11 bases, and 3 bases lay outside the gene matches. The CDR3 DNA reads TGTGCCGGAGGACAGGGCTATAATTCACCCCTCCACTTT. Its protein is CAGGQGYNSPLHF.

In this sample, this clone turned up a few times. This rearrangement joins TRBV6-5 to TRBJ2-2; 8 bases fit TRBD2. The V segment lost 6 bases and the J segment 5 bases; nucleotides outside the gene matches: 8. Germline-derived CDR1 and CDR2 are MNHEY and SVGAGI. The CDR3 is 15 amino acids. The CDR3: CASSQGLVLTGELFF. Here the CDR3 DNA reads TGTGCCAGCAGCCAGGGACTAGTGTTGACCGGGGAGCTGTTTTTT.

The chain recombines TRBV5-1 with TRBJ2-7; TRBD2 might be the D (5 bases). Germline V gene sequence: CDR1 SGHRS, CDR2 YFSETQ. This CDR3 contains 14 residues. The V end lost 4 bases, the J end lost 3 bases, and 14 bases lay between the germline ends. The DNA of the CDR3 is TGCGCCAGCAGCCCGTGGCGGACTCACTACGAGCAGTACTTC. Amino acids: CASSPWRTHYEQYF. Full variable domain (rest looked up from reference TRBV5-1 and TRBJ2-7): KAGVTQTPRYLIKTRGQQVTLSCSPISGHRSVSWYQQTPGQGLQFLFEYFSETQRNKGNFPGRFSGRQFSNSRSEMNVSTLELGDSALYLCASSPWRTHYEQYFGPGTRLTVT.

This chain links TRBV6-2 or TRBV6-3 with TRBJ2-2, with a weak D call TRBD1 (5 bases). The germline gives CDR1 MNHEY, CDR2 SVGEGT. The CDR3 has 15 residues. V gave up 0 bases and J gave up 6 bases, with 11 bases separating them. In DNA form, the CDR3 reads TGTGCCAGCAGTTACTCGAAGGGGCGCCCCGGGGAGCTGTTTTTT. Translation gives CASSYSKGRPGELFF.

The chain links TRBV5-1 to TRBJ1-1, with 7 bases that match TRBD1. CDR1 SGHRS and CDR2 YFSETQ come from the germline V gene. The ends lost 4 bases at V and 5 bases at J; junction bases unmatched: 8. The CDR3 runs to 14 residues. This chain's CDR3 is CASSTPGQRTEAFF. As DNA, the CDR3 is TGCGCCAGCAGCACACCGGGACAGAGGACTGAAGCTTTCTTT.

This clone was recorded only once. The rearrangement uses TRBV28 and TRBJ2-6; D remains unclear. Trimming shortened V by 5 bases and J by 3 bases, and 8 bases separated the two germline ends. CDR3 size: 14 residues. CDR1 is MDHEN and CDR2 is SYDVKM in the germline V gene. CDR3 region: CASSENGGANVLTF. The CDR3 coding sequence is TGTGCCAGCAGTGAGAATGGTGGGGCCAACGTCCTGACTTTC.

The CDR3 DNA reads TGTGCCAGCAGCCCCTTCGGGGGGCGATTCAATGAGCAGTTCTTC. Protein product: CASSPFGGRFNEQFF. The gene calls are TRBV11-3 and TRBJ2-1; D might be TRBD2 (7 bases). This CDR3 is built from 15 residues. V dropped 5 bases and J dropped 6 bases, with 17 bases sitting between them. Germline V gene data show CDR1 as SGHNT and CDR2 as YENEEA. The full variable domain, with the rest looked up from reference TRBV11-3 and TRBJ2-1, is EAGVVQSPRYKIIEKKQPVAFWCNPISGHNTLYWYLQNLGQGPELLIRYENEEAVDDSQLPKDRFSAERLKGVDSTLKIQPAELGDSAVYLCASSPFGGRFNEQFFGPGTRLTVL.

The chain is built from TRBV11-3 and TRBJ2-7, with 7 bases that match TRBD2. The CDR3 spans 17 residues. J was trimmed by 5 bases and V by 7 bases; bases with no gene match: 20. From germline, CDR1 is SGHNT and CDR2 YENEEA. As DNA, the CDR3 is TGTGCCAGCACCCGTAGAAGGAGGGCCAGCGGGACGAACGAGCAGTACGTC. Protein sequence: CASTRRRRASGTNEQYV.

The CDR3 protein is CASSPRWGSYMNTEAFF. The DNA for the CDR3 is TGCGCCAGCAGCCCCCGGTGGGGCAGTTACATGAACACTGAAGCTTTCTTT. J is TRBJ1-1 and V is TRBV5-1; D might be TRBD1 (5 bases). Germline V lookup: CDR1 SGHRS, CDR2 YFSETQ. V lost 4 bases, J lost 0 bases, and 19 bases lay in between. The CDR3 has 17 amino acids.

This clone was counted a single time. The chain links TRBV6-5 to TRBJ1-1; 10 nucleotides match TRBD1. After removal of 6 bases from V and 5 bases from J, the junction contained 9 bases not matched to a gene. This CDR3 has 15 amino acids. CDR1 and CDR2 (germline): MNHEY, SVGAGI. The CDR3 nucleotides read TGTGCCAGCAGAGGCAACCGGGACAGGGGTACTGAAGCTTTCTTT. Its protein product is CASRGNRDRGTEAFF.

The CDR3 spells CASSQTSGRGTDTQYF. The CDR3 nucleotides are TGTGCCAGCAGCCAGACTAGCGGGAGGGGGACAGATACGCAGTATTTT. The chain joins TRBV7-2 to TRBJ2-3; 14 bases are shared with TRBD2. J was trimmed by 3 bases and V by 5 bases; bases with no gene match: 4. From germline, CDR1 is SGHTA and CDR2 FQGNSA. CDR3 size: 16 residues.